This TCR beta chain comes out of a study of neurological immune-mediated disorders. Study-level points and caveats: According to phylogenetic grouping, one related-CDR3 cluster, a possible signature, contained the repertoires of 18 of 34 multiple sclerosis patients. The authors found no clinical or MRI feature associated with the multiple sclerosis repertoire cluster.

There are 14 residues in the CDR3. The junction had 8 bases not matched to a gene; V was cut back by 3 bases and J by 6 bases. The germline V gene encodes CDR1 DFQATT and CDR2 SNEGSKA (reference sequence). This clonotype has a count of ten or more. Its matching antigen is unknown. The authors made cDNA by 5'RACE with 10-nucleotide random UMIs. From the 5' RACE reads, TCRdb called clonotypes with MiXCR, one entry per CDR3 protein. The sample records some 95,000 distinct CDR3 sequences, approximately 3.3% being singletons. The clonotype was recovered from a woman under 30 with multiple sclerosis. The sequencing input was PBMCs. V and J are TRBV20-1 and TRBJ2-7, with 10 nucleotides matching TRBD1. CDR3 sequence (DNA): TGCAGTGCTAGTGAGGGACAGGGGAGTAGCGAGCAGTACTTC. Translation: CSASEGQGSSEQYF.